These T cell receptor beta chains were read from a single sample in a study of T-cell reconstitution after alpha-beta-depleted transplantation in children. One entry per CDR3 protein results from TCRdb running MiXCR on the PCR reads. The sample lists about 110,000 distinct CDR3 sequences, around 6.4% occurring once. Sequences were derived from PBMCs, mostly from graft donor cells, sampled 360 days after TCRalphabeta/CD19-depleted stem cell transplant. All receptors derive from a male patient aged 2-10 years who had a stem cell transplant for acute lymphoblastic leukemia, so the T cells may come from the graft donor. CDR3s include the opening cysteine and the closing phenylalanine or tryptophan. The D gene is left open where the match is weak. Not every row has a clone size; where given, it reads once, few, many or a size class.

many	NA	TRBV27	TRBJ1-6	TGTGCCAGCAGTTGGGGGTACTATAATTCACCCCTCCACTTT	CASSWGYYNSPLHF
many	NA	TRBV21-1	TRBJ2-1	TGTGCCAGCAGCAAAGTCGGGACTACCTCCTGTAATGAGCAGTTCTTC	CASSKVGTTSCNEQFF
NA	NA	TRBV5-1	TRBJ2-5	TGCGCCAGCAGCTTCCTCATCTGGGACGGGCGGAGGTACCAAGAGACCCAGTACTTC	CASSFLIWDGRRYQETQYF
many	NA	TRBV10-3	TRBJ2-5	TGTGCCATCAGCCGGGACCACCAAGAGACCCAGTACTTC	CAISRDHQETQYF
few	NA	TRBV18	TRBJ2-5	TGTGCCAGCTCACCCCCGAGGGGGGTCCCCCAAGAGACCCAGTACTTC	CASSPPRGVPQETQYF
many	NA	TRBV12-3/TRBV12-4	TRBJ2-5	TGTGCCAGCAGTACGGGGGCCGGGTGGGAGACCCAGTACTTC	CASSTGAGWETQYF
many	NA	TRBV7-2	TRBJ2-5	TGTGCCAGCAGCTCCTCCGGGCCACCAGGGGTAGAGACCCAGTACTTC	CASSSSGPPGVETQYF
many	TRBD2	TRBV20-1	TRBJ2-1	TGCAGTGCTAGGGGGACTAGCGGGGGACATACCTACAATGAGCAGTTCTTC	CSARGTSGGHTYNEQFF
many	TRBD2	TRBV9	TRBJ2-3	TGTGCCAGCAGCGTAAAAAGCGGGAGCTCAGATACGCAGTATTTT	CASSVKSGSSDTQYF
many	NA	TRBV12-3/TRBV12-4	TRBJ2-7	TGTGCCAGCAATCCCACAGGGATTAACGAGCAGTACTTC	CASNPTGINEQYF
many	TRBD2	TRBV5-5	TRBJ2-5	TGTGCCAGCAGCTTGAAATCCTGGTTAGCGGGACACCAAGAGACCCAGTACTTC	CASSLKSWLAGHQETQYF
many	NA	TRBV3-1	TRBJ2-1	TGTGCCAGCAGCCGGGTACAGGGTAACTCCTACAATGAGCAGTTCTTC	CASSRVQGNSYNEQFF
NA	NA	TRBV2	TRBJ2-7	TGTGCCAGCAGTGAAGAAGGGGTCGAGCCGACCTACGAGCAGTACTTC	CASSEEGVEPTYEQYF
many	NA	TRBV20-1	TRBJ2-1	TGCAGTGCTAGAGGGATCCGCGGGTCCTACAATGAGCAGTTCTTC	CSARGIRGSYNEQFF
NA	TRBD1	TRBV5-8	TRBJ1-5	TGTGCCAGCAGCTTGGTGGCAGGGGGCTATCAGCCCCAGCATTTT	CASSLVAGGYQPQHF
few	NA	TRBV5-5	TRBJ1-5	TGTGCCAGCAGTTGGGGGGGGGCCAGCAATCAGCCCCAGCATTTT	CASSWGGASNQPQHF
many	NA	TRBV2	TRBJ2-3	TGTGCCAGCAGTGACGCAGGGGTCGTCACAGATACGCAGTATTTT	CASSDAGVVTDTQYF
NA	NA	TRBV7-9	TRBJ1-1	TGTGCCAGCACCCAAGGGAAGAACACTGAAGCTTTCTTT	CASTQGKNTEAFF
few	TRBD2	TRBV27	TRBJ2-1	TGTGCCAGCAGTTTATGGACTAGCGGGATTGGCTACAATGAGCAGTTCTTC	CASSLWTSGIGYNEQFF
many	NA	TRBV6-2/TRBV6-3	TRBJ1-5	TGTGCCAGCAGGGCCCAGGGAAAGGGCAATCAGCCCCAGCATTTT	CASRAQGKGNQPQHF
few	TRBD2	TRBV4-1	TRBJ2-3	TGCGCCAGCAGCCCTTCCGCGACTAGCGGGAGACTAAGAGATACGCAGTATTTT	CASSPSATSGRLRDTQYF
many	NA	TRBV20-1	TRBJ2-7	TGCAGTGCTAGACCCCCTGGGGGGAACGAGCAGTACTTC	CSARPPGGNEQYF
many	NA	TRBV20-1	TRBJ2-1	TGCAGTGCTAGTGACAGGTGGTTCCATGAGCAGTTCTTC	CSASDRWFHEQFF
many	NA	TRBV7-7	TRBJ2-5	TGTGCCAGCAGCTTTTCGTTCGAACCCCGGGACGGGAAAGAGACCCAGTACTTC	CASSFSFEPRDGKETQYF
NA	TRBD2	TRBV7-9	TRBJ2-1	TGTGCCAGCAGCTTGAAAAGCGGGAGTTGGAACAATGAGCAGTTCTTC	CASSLKSGSWNNEQFF
once	TRBD2	TRBV28	TRBJ2-4	TGTGCCAGCAGTACCCTACTAGCGGGAGGCTTCAAAAACATTCAGTACTTC	CASSTLLAGGFKNIQYF
many	TRBD1	TRBV5-1	TRBJ1-1	TGCGCCAGCAGCTATGTCAGGGGGATGAACACTGAAGCTTTCTTT	CASSYVRGMNTEAFF
NA	TRBD2	TRBV4-3	TRBJ2-7	TGCGCCAGCAGCCAAGATCGGGCACTAGCGGGAACCTACGAGCAGTACTTC	CASSQDRALAGTYEQYF
many	NA	TRBV27	TRBJ2-6	TGTGCCAGCAGTTCCTCGGGAGAGGCCAACGTCCTGACTTTC	CASSSSGEANVLTF
few	TRBD1	TRBV4-3	TRBJ2-7	TGCGCCAGCAGCCGCGACGACAGGGCTTCCTACGAGCAGTACTTC	CASSRDDRASYEQYF
many	NA	TRBV7-9	TRBJ2-7	TGTGCCAGCAGCTACGAGGGAAACTCCTACGAGCAGTACTTC	CASSYEGNSYEQYF
many	NA	TRBV4-2	TRBJ2-2	TGTGCCAGCAGCCCACAGGCGAGGGCGAACACCGGGGAGCTGTTTTTT	CASSPQARANTGELFF
many	NA	TRBV7-2	TRBJ2-7	TGTGCCAGCAGCTTCTCCTCGGGTTTCTACGAGCAGTACTTC	CASSFSSGFYEQYF
NA	NA	TRBV12-3/TRBV12-4	TRBJ1-5	TGTGCCAGCACCGACCGGGACTTGGGCAATCAGCCCCAGCATTTT	CASTDRDLGNQPQHF
many	NA	TRBV4-1	TRBJ2-3	TGCGCCAGCAGCCACCTTTATCGAAGCAGGGGCACAGATACGCAGTATTTT	CASSHLYRSRGTDTQYF
NA	TRBD2	TRBV6-4	TRBJ2-5	TGTGCCAGCGCTGCGGGAGTTCAAGAGACCCAGTACTTC	CASAAGVQETQYF
many	NA	TRBV29-1	TRBJ2-7	TGCAGCGTCTTCGGGACCTTCTACGAGCAGTACTTC	CSVFGTFYEQYF
NA	NA	TRBV27	TRBJ2-2	TGTGCCGGCAGCCCGGGGGCCGCCGGGGAGCTGTTTTTT	CAGSPGAAGELFF
many	NA	TRBV6-6	TRBJ1-1	TGTGCCAGCAACCAGAACACTGAAGCTTTCTTT	CASNQNTEAFF
many	TRBD1	TRBV5-6	TRBJ2-7	TGTGCCAGCAGCTTGGGATTGCAGGGGGCGAGAGAGCAGTACTTC	CASSLGLQGAREQYF
NA	TRBD1	TRBV27	TRBJ1-5	TGTGCCAGCAGTCCAGTCTACAGGGGGAAGGATCAGCCCCAGCATTTT	CASSPVYRGKDQPQHF